This T cell receptor (beta chain) was profiled in a study of PD-1 blockade in classical Hodgkin lymphoma. Study details: Intravenous delivery of nivolumab at 3 mg/kg to patients occurred every 2 weeks. Points from the study as a whole: Repertoire differences lack defined causes, possibly disease activity or prior therapy.

Each patient relapsed following autologous stem cell transplantation, and prior brentuximab vedotin exposure differed. Best response was recorded as complete response, partial response or progressive disease. Produced via immunoSEQ multiplex PCR; TCRdb's table is partial and in-frame only. Among about 15,000 clones listed, approximately 88% were seen once. As concerns this clone: The antigen is undetermined. The junction does not match germline at one end; this may be a read error.

The CDR3 has 15 amino acids. Germline CDR1 and CDR2: SGHNT and YENEEA. The starting material was peripheral blood mononuclear cells (PBMCs), obtained before the second cycle of nivolumab. The chain combines TRBV11-3 with TRBJ2-6; D is uncertain. The receptor's source is a human donor with classical Hodgkin lymphoma. The CDR3 nucleotides are TGTGCCAGCAGCAGCCCAATCGATCTCGACAAAGTCGGGCCATTC. It is translated as CASSSPIDLDKVGPF.